What follows describes a single T cell receptor (beta chain). The antigen is undetermined. The PCR made use of 60 Vbeta and 13 Jbeta primers. Sequenced by immunoSEQ multiplex PCR; TCRdb stores in-frame clones only, minus some. The sample includes 59,000 or so clones, 85% seen only once; the top ten take about 10%. The data were obtained in a study of cytomegalovirus exposure and HLA in healthy donors. Study-level results: In a later analysis, TCR beta V- and J-gene trimming showed a link to a missense DCLRE1C variant.

The CDR3 is 16 residues long. V lost 1 base and J lost 5; bases outside the gene matches: 9. Germline V lookup: CDR1 LGHNA, CDR2 YSLEER. The clonotype was recovered from a female donor in good health and CMV-seronegative. The sequencing sample was made of PBMCs. This chain connects TRBV4-3 to TRBJ2-5, with 8 bases identical to TRBD2. This CDR3 reads CASSQGISGILETQYF. CDR3 DNA sequence: TGCGCCAGCAGCCAAGGGATTAGCGGGATATTGGAGACCCAGTACTTC.